These T cell receptor beta chains were read from a single sample in a study of blood T cell repertoires in COVID-19. Sequenced by immunoSEQ multiplex PCR; TCRdb stores in-frame clones only, minus some. The table has hundreds of thousands of clones, roughly four fifths seen once. Source material: peripheral blood. The receptors here all came from a woman in her 70s with acute or convalescent COVID-19. The CDR3 runs from the conserved cysteine through the conserved F or W. D genes are given only for firm matches. Size is stated for part of the rows, as once, few or many counts, or as a class when the clone is expanded.

length: 14
J: TRBJ1-2
size: few
D: TRBD1
V: TRBV19
CDR3: CASSIVYRGLGYTF
DNA: TGTGCCAGTAGTATAGTATACAGGGGGCTTGGCTACACCTTC

length: 16
J: TRBJ2-3
size: .
D: TRBD2
V: TRBV10-2
CDR3: CASRGSTSGGLDTQYF
DNA: TGCGCCAGCAGGGGTTCCACTAGCGGGGGGTTAGATACGCAGTATTTT

length: 15
J: TRBJ2-1
size: .
D: TRBD2
V: TRBV3-1/TRBV3-2
CDR3: CASSHSGGGYNEQFF
DNA: TGTGCCAGCAGCCATAGCGGGGGGGGGTACAATGAGCAGTTCTTC

length: 19
J: TRBJ2-6
size: .
D: .
V: TRBV28
CDR3: CASSLNSYRASYGANVLTF
DNA: TGTGCCAGCAGTTTAAATTCCTACAGGGCTTCATATGGGGCCAACGTCCTGACTTTC

length: 13
J: TRBJ1-1
size: .
D: .
V: TRBV7-2
CDR3: CASSPPSSTEAFF
DNA: TGTGCCAGCAGCCCGCCAAGCTCCACTGAAGCTTTCTTT

length: 15
J: TRBJ1-4
size: .
D: .
V: TRBV3-1/TRBV3-2
CDR3: CASSQVRMNGEKLFF
DNA: TGTGCCAGCAGCCAAGTGAGGATGAATGGAGAAAAACTGTTTTTT

length: 17
J: TRBJ2-7
size: .
D: TRBD1
V: TRBV5-1
CDR3: CASSKGTGGNHVYEQYF
DNA: TGCGCCAGCAGCAAAGGGACAGGGGGCAACCACGTCTACGAGCAGTACTTC

length: 15
J: TRBJ1-5
size: .
D: .
V: TRBV19
CDR3: CASTYRGQGGQPQHF
DNA: TGTGCCAGTACCTATAGAGGGCAGGGAGGGCAGCCCCAGCATTTT

length: 14
J: TRBJ2-7
size: .
D: TRBD1
V: TRBV19
CDR3: CASSATGIAYEQYF
DNA: TGTGCCAGTAGTGCGACAGGGATCGCCTACGAGCAGTACTTC

length: 14
J: TRBJ2-7
size: .
D: TRBD1
V: TRBV2
CDR3: CVSSSGTGVYEQYF
DNA: TGTGTCAGCAGTTCTGGGACAGGGGTCTACGAGCAGTACTTC

length: 15
J: TRBJ2-1
size: few
D: TRBD1
V: TRBV14
CDR3: CASSPTGGPYNEQFF
DNA: TGTGCCAGCAGCCCGACAGGGGGCCCTTACAATGAGCAGTTCTTC

length: 15
J: TRBJ2-3
size: .
D: .
V: TRBV10-3
CDR3: CAISDGLSGTDTQYF
DNA: TGTGCCATCAGTGATGGACTAAGCGGCACAGATACGCAGTATTTT

length: 15
J: TRBJ2-1
size: .
D: .
V: TRBV7-9
CDR3: CASSLVASNYNEQFF
DNA: TGTGCCAGCAGCTTAGTGGCCAGTAACTACAATGAGCAGTTCTTC

length: 14
J: TRBJ1-4
size: .
D: TRBD1
V: TRBV5-4
CDR3: CASSSRQGEGKLFF
DNA: TGTGCCAGCAGCTCTCGACAGGGCGAGGGAAAACTGTTTTTT

length: 12
J: TRBJ1-5
size: few
D: .
V: TRBV30
CDR3: CAWSLTGQPQHF
DNA: TGTGCCTGGAGCTTAACGGGGCAGCCCCAGCATTTT

length: 12
J: TRBJ2-7
size: .
D: TRBD1
V: TRBV10-2
CDR3: CASRGQQSEQYF
DNA: TGCGCCAGCAGGGGACAGCAATCCGAGCAGTACTTC

length: 13
J: TRBJ2-5
size: .
D: .
V: TRBV12-5
CDR3: CASGLGQQETQYF
DNA: TGTGCTAGTGGTTTGGGACAGCAAGAGACCCAGTACTTC

length: 16
J: TRBJ1-2
size: .
D: .
V: TRBV30
CDR3: CAWSEGHPTYNYGYTF
DNA: TGTGCCTGGAGCGAAGGACACCCCACCTATAACTATGGCTACACCTTC

length: 16
J: TRBJ2-2
size: .
D: .
V: TRBV7-2
CDR3: CASSQDSHSNTGELFF
DNA: TGTGCCAGCAGCCAAGACAGCCATTCGAACACCGGGGAGCTGTTTTTT

length: 15
J: TRBJ1-1
size: .
D: .
V: TRBV7-9
CDR3: CASSYPQGGSTEAFF
DNA: TGTGCCAGCAGCTACCCACAGGGTGGTTCCACTGAAGCTTTCTTT

length: 15
J: TRBJ2-1
size: .
D: .
V: TRBV9
CDR3: CASSVAGHSANEQFF
DNA: TGTGCCAGCAGCGTAGCTGGACATTCTGCCAATGAGCAGTTCTTC

length: 15
J: TRBJ2-2
size: .
D: .
V: TRBV7-6
CDR3: CASSPTGFGTGELFF
DNA: TGTGCCAGCAGCCCAACAGGGTTTGGCACCGGGGAGCTGTTTTTT

length: 14
J: TRBJ2-1
size: .
D: .
V: TRBV5-1
CDR3: CASNTGFSYNEQFF
DNA: TGCGCCAGCAACACAGGGTTCTCCTACAATGAGCAGTTCTTC

length: 14
J: TRBJ2-5
size: .
D: .
V: TRBV7-9
CDR3: CASSFRLGKETQYF
DNA: TGTGCCAGCAGCTTTAGACTAGGAAAAGAGACCCAGTACTTC

length: 15
J: TRBJ1-5
size: .
D: .
V: TRBV3-1/TRBV3-2
CDR3: CASSQDSISNQPQHF
DNA: TGTGCCAGCAGCCAAGATTCAATTAGCAATCAGCCCCAGCATTTT

length: 13
J: TRBJ1-5
size: .
D: TRBD1
V: TRBV2
CDR3: CASRGTGDQPQHF
DNA: TGTGCCAGCAGGGGTACAGGGGATCAGCCCCAGCATTTT

length: 15
J: TRBJ2-7
size: .
D: .
V: TRBV9
CDR3: CASSSTGTHTYEQYF
DNA: TGTGCCAGCAGCTCGACCGGGACTCATACATACGAGCAGTACTTC

length: 11
J: TRBJ2-7
size: .
D: .
V: TRBV28
CDR3: CASRYNYEQYF
DNA: TGTGCCAGCAGATACAACTACGAGCAGTACTTC

length: 14
J: TRBJ2-7
size: .
D: TRBD1
V: TRBV13
CDR3: CASSPGGRSYEQYF
DNA: TGTGCCAGCAGTCCAGGGGGACGGTCCTACGAGCAGTACTTC

length: 16
J: TRBJ2-3
size: .
D: TRBD2
V: TRBV6-4
CDR3: CASSDSNSGRTDTQYF
DNA: TGTGCCAGCAGTGACTCGAATAGCGGGCGCACAGATACGCAGTATTTT

length: 16
J: TRBJ2-1
size: .
D: .
V: TRBV7-7
CDR3: CASSLEGGVSYNEQFF
DNA: TGTGCCAGCAGCTTAGAGGGCGGGGTCTCCTACAATGAGCAGTTCTTC

length: 14
J: TRBJ2-6
size: .
D: .
V: TRBV20-1
CDR3: CSASEYSGANVLTF
DNA: TGCAGTGCTAGTGAATATTCTGGGGCCAACGTCCTGACTTTC

length: 16
J: TRBJ1-1
size: .
D: .
V: TRBV5-5
CDR3: CASSFRLDRTNTEAFF
DNA: TGTGCCAGCAGCTTCCGGCTTGACAGAACGAACACTGAAGCTTTCTTT

length: 16
J: TRBJ2-7
size: .
D: TRBD2
V: TRBV6-2/TRBV6-3
CDR3: CASSFLTSGDPGEQYF
DNA: TGTGCCAGCAGTTTTCTGACTAGCGGGGACCCCGGGGAGCAGTACTTC

length: 15
J: TRBJ2-3
size: once
D: .
V: TRBV9
CDR3: CASSVERGYVDTQYF
DNA: TGTGCCAGCAGCGTAGAGAGGGGGTATGTTGATACGCAGTATTTT

length: 16
J: TRBJ1-5
size: .
D: .
V: TRBV19
CDR3: CASSETGGPSNQPQHF
DNA: TGTGCCAGTAGTGAGACGGGGGGTCCCTCAAATCAGCCCCAGCATTTT

length: 16
J: TRBJ2-3
size: .
D: .
V: TRBV27
CDR3: CASSFEAGTITDTQYF
DNA: TGTGCCAGCAGTTTTGAGGCGGGGACCATCACAGATACGCAGTATTTT

length: 13
J: TRBJ2-2
size: few
D: .
V: TRBV5-1
CDR3: CASSAGTAGELFF
DNA: TGCGCCAGCAGCGCGGGGACGGCCGGGGAGCTGTTTTTT

length: 16
J: TRBJ2-5
size: many
D: TRBD1
V: TRBV5-1
CDR3: CASSRTGTGGPETQYF
DNA: TGCGCCAGCAGCCGTACCGGGACAGGGGGGCCCGAGACCCAGTACTTC

length: 18
J: TRBJ2-7
size: .
D: .
V: TRBV4-3
CDR3: CASSHHSGGVGSNYEQYF
DNA: TGCGCCAGCAGCCACCACTCCGGAGGGGTAGGAAGCAACTACGAGCAGTACTTC

length: 15
J: TRBJ2-7
size: many
D: TRBD1
V: TRBV9
CDR3: CASSPLGQGAYEQYF
DNA: TGTGCCAGCAGCCCTCTAGGACAGGGAGCCTACGAGCAGTACTTC

length: 14
J: TRBJ1-2
size: .
D: .
V: TRBV7-2
CDR3: CASSSGGQVYGYTF
DNA: TGTGCCAGCAGCTCCGGGGGGCAGGTCTATGGCTACACCTTC

length: 13
J: TRBJ1-2
size: .
D: .
V: TRBV4-3
CDR3: CASSQASGSGYTF
DNA: TGCGCCAGCAGCCAAGCTTCAGGTTCTGGCTACACCTTC

length: 15
J: TRBJ1-2
size: .
D: .
V: TRBV6-1
CDR3: CASSPSNTGNYGYTF
DNA: TGTGCCAGCAGTCCTTCAAATACAGGGAACTATGGCTACACCTTC

length: 12
J: TRBJ2-3
size: .
D: .
V: TRBV30
CDR3: CAWSYRTDTQYF
DNA: TGTGCCTGGAGTTATCGGACAGATACGCAGTATTTT

length: 16
J: TRBJ2-7
size: .
D: TRBD2
V: TRBV5-1
CDR3: CASSLAASGGQGEQYF
DNA: TGCGCCAGCAGCTTGGCCGCTAGCGGGGGTCAAGGCGAGCAGTACTTC

length: 13
J: TRBJ2-5
size: .
D: TRBD2
V: TRBV6-2/TRBV6-3
CDR3: CASSRTSEETQYF
DNA: TGTGCCAGCAGCCGGACTAGCGAAGAGACCCAGTACTTC

length: 14
J: TRBJ2-7
size: .
D: .
V: TRBV19
CDR3: CASSIGVTDSEQYF
DNA: TGTGCCAGTAGTATAGGCGTGACAGACAGCGAGCAGTACTTC